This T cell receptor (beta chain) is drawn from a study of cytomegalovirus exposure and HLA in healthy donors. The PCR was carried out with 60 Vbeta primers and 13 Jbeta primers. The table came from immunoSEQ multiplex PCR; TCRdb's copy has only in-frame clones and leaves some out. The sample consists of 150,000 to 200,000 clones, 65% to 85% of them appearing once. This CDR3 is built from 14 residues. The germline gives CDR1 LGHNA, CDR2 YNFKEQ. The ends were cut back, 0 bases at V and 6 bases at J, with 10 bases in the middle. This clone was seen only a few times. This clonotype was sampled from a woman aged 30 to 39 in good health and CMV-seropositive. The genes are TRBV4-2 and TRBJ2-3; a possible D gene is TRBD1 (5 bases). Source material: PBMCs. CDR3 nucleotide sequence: TGTGCCAGCAGCCAAGATAGCAGGGCGGATACGCAGTATTTT. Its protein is CASSQDSRADTQYF.